Sequencing of this T cell receptor (beta chain) was carried out in a study of shared clonotypes between healthy human individuals. Across the whole study: There were three CD4 naive, three CD4 memory, two CD8 naive and one CD8 memory plates per donor.

This clone was observed a single time. The CDR3 contains 13 residues. Germline assignment: CDR1 SNHLY and CDR2 FYNNEI. V was shortened by 5 bases and J by 4 bases, with 11 bases between the two germline ends. Assay execution proceeded at the deep level. Using immunoSEQ multiplex PCR, the repertoire was profiled, and TCRdb retains in-frame clones only, with some absent. The repertoire holds 400,000 to 600,000 clones, with about 96% as singletons. Each of the donors was a healthy adult who was HIV-negative and had not had a recent acute infection or vaccination. The chain is built from TRBV2 and TRBJ1-2; D remains unclear. Specimen: naive CD4+ T cells sorted from blood. Specified subset: CD45RA+ positively selected. This TCR was recovered from a woman aged 30 to 39 in good health. The CDR3 coding sequence is TGTGCCAGCAGTCGCTCACCTGCCTATGGCTACACCTTC. Protein: CASSRSPAYGYTF. Variable domain in full (rest from reference TRBV2 and TRBJ1-2): EPEVTQTPSHQVTQMGQEVILRCVPISNHLYFYWYRQILGQKVEFLVSFYNNEISEKSEIFDDQFSVERPDGSNFTLKIRSTKLEDSAMYFCASSRSPAYGYTFGSGTRLTVV.